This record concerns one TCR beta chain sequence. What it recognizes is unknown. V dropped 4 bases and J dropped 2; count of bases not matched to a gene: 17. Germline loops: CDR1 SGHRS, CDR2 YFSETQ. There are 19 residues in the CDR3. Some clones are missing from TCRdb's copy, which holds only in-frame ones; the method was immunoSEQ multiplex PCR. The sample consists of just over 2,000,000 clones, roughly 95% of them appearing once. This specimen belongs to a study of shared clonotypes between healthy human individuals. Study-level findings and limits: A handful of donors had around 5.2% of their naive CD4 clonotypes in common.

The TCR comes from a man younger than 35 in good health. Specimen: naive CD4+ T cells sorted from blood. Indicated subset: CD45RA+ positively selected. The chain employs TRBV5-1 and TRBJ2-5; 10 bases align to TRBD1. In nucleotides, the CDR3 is TGCGCCAGCAGCCAGGGACAGGGGTCTCCCCTAAGGGGACAAGAGACCCAGTACTTC. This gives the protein CASSQGQGSPLRGQETQYF.